This is a list of T cell receptor beta chains from one sample in a study of technical replicates of blood from several donors. Assay used: immunoSEQ multiplex PCR; TCRdb lists only in-frame clones, some missing. The table includes 90,000 to 100,000 clones, approximately 96% detected once. Input material: T cells isolated from PBMCs. The receptors shown here come from a human donor in good health. Each CDR3 is given with its conserved first and last residue.

>TRBJ2-1|13|TRBV29-1
CSVDRVLGNEQFF
>TRBJ2-7|16|TRBV7-8
CASSLVGGQGNREQYF
>TRBJ1-1|13|TRBV29-1
CSSSGVGSEGAFF
>TRBJ1-1|13|TRBV11-2
CASSWTGDTEAFF
>TRBJ2-1|13|TRBV27
CASSFGLGVEQFF
>TRBJ1-1|12|TRBV7-9
CASSPVRTEAFF
>TRBJ1-2|13|TRBV11-2
CASSQGDSYGYTF
>TRBJ2-7|13|TRBV19
CASSTSRLYEQYF
>TRBJ1-4|13|TRBV6-5
CASRAGGPEKLFF
>TRBJ2-5|13|TRBV6-6
CASSPSGGETQYF
>TRBJ2-7|14|TRBV19
CASSDRDIQYEQYF
>TRBJ2-1|16|TRBV11-2
CASSFRADSSYNEQFF
>TRBJ1-5|14|TRBV28
CASSLTGGNQPQHF
>TRBJ1-1|17|TRBV14
CASSQDEGALLNTEAFF
>TRBJ1-1|14|TRBV19
CASSRGVYDTEAFF
>TRBJ1-6|15|TRBV6-5
CATRTGITLYSPLHF
>TRBJ1-1|16|TRBV6-4
CASSDSPGQGTTEAFF
>TRBJ2-1|13|TRBV27
CASSLRTKNEQFF
>TRBJ2-5|16|TRBV5-1
CASSLAGTANQETQYF
>TRBJ2-7|14|TRBV6-5
CASSFFGTGYEQYF
>TRBJ1-1|15|TRBV6-6
CASSYSEEMNTEAFF
>TRBJ1-2|13|TRBV25-1
CASGTGDGYGYTF
>TRBJ1-2|14|TRBV11-2
CASSKRDRGGGYTF
>TRBJ1-2|13|TRBV28
CASSLLYRVNYTF
>TRBJ1-1|15|TRBV19
CASSMEGQGHTEAFF
>TRBJ1-1|16|TRBV5-1
CASSPWLQQGDTEAFF
>TRBJ2-5|15|TRBV18
CASSPRLAGEETQYF
>TRBJ1-2|15|TRBV9
CASSGGQGRHYGYTF
>TRBJ2-7|15|TRBV10-1
CASSAFGTEPYEQYF
>TRBJ1-2|14|TRBV4-2
CASSHKGAYGGYTF
>TRBJ2-4|15|TRBV29-1
CSVKELGQAKNIQYF